This T cell receptor (beta chain) originates from a study of cytomegalovirus exposure and HLA in healthy donors. With 60 Vbeta and 13 Jbeta primers, the PCR was carried out. Clones were read by immunoSEQ multiplex PCR, and TCRdb kept only the in-frame ones, dropping some. The profile shows some 140,000 clones, 60% to 85% of them singletons. Study findings and constraints: The dataset shows that most TCR sequences were rare, while some public TCRs occurred in many donors. Per published reports, the classifier diagnosed cytomegalovirus status with high specificity and sensitivity.

To note about this clone: Its antigen is undetermined.

The germline V gene encodes CDR1 SEHNR and CDR2 FQNEAQ (reference sequence). V lost 4 bases and J lost 8; bases outside the gene matches: 14. The CDR3 is 17 amino acids. The sequence was obtained from a man between 18 and 35 years old in good health and CMV-seronegative. Sequenced sample: PBMCs. The gene calls are TRBV7-9 and TRBJ1-4; 9 bases are shared with TRBD1. CDR3 sequence: CASSSPHWTGEREKLFF. The DNA for the CDR3 is TGTGCCAGCAGCTCACCACATTGGACAGGGGAGCGAGAAAAACTGTTTTTT.